This T cell receptor beta chain stems from a study of CD8+ T cells in alopecia areata. This clone was counted only a few times. Its antigen is currently unknown. Other DNA sequences in this sample translate to the same CDR3. Following RNA extraction, reverse transcription yielded cDNA that acted as the sequencing template. Method: immunoSEQ multiplex PCR; TCRdb's copy keeps in-frame clones and lacks some. Of about 160,000 clones detected, roughly 65% appear once; the ten largest clones hold approximately 0.9%. Germline-derived CDR1 and CDR2 are GTSNPN and SVGIG (reference sequence). Trimming pared 2 bases from V and 4 bases from J, leaving 6 bases between. This CDR3 has 12 residues. General observations from the study: In lesional scalp, particularly from alopecia totalis/universalis, clonality was higher than in normal scalp.

The sample's treatment: oral pan-JAK inhibitor, 5-10 mg twice daily. Researchers took lesional scalp punch biopsies and peripheral blood from people who were alopecia areata patients. The V gene is TRBV30, the J gene TRBJ1-3; D call uncertain. The sample here was CD4+ T cells sorted from blood, taken at week 4, from a patient treated with tofacitinib. This TCR was sampled from a human donor with alopecia areata. The CDR3 loop is CAWSPSGNTIYF. CDR3 bases: TGTGCCTGGAGTCCCTCCGGAAACACCATATATTTT.